This entry is about one T cell receptor (beta chain). CDR1 and CDR2 (germline): SNHLY, FYNNEI. CDR3 length: 14 residues. With 7 bases clipped from V and 8 bases from J, the junction kept 8 bases outside the gene matches. This sample is part of a study of blood T cell repertoires in COVID-19. Generated by immunoSEQ multiplex PCR, the TCRdb table keeps only in-frame clones and is missing some. The table has under 250,000 clones, 88% seen once. The receptor was derived from a woman in her twenties or thirties with COVID-19, enrolled during active disease. Sample: peripheral blood. The chain couples TRBV2 to TRBJ2-1; 10 bases match TRBD2. CDR3 coding DNA: TGTGCCAGCATAGGGGGACTAGCGACTCATGAGCAGTTCTTC. Translation: CASIGGLATHEQFF. Complete variable domain (other parts from reference TRBV2 and TRBJ2-1): EPEVTQTPSHQVTQMGQEVILRCVPISNHLYFYWYRQILGQKVEFLVSFYNNEISEKSEIFDDQFSVERPDGSNFTLKIRSTKLEDSAMYFCASIGGLATHEQFFGPGTRLTVL.